This entry concerns a single T cell receptor beta chain. The data were obtained in a study of blood T cell repertoires in COVID-19. About the research overall: COVID-19 samples collected from the United States, Italy and Spain covered acute and convalescent phases.

The V gene's germline CDR1 is SQVTM and CDR2 ANQGSEA. Trimming removed 4 bases at V and 7 bases at J, with 11 bases between. The CDR3 consists of 13 residues. The table came from immunoSEQ multiplex PCR; TCRdb's copy has only in-frame clones and leaves some out. Seen here are about 320,000 clones, over 75% observed once, and the top ten hold more than 5%. The material sequenced was PBMCs or T cells enriched from blood (not recorded which). The receptor comes from a young man who had recovered from COVID-19. The J gene is TRBJ1-6, the V gene TRBV29-1; a weak D match, TRBD1 (6 bases). The DNA for the CDR3 is TGCAGCGTTGGTGCAGGGGTGAATTCACCCCTCCACTTT. This sequence encodes CSVGAGVNSPLHF.